The 9 T cell receptor beta chains below come from one sample, sequenced in a study of read filtering for tumor transcriptome and immune sequencing. This library used roughly 430 ng RNA and molecular barcoded adaptors spanning alpha/delta and beta/gamma chains. MiXCR, run by TCRdb on the reads, gives a single entry per CDR3 protein. The table lists around 65,000 distinct CDR3 sequences, around a fifth of them singletons. The sequencing input was a population of CD138-negative cells sorted from bone marrow. These receptors all stem from a donor over 35 with multiple myeloma.

This clonotype was picked up many times. J is TRBJ2-5 and V is TRBV28; no clear D. Germline CDR1 MDHEN, CDR2 SYDVKM. This CDR3 contains 12 residues. The germline V and J ends were trimmed by 2 bases and 2 bases, with 3 bases remaining between them. This CDR3 reads CASSLIQETQYF. The DNA of the CDR3 is TGTGCCAGCAGTTTAATTCAAGAGACCCAGTACTTC.

This clonotype has a count of ten or more. The CDR3 sequence: CASSLRLNTEAFF. The CDR3 nucleotides read TGTGCCAGCAGTCTCCGCTTGAACACTGAAGCTTTCTTT. V gene TRBV28 combines with J gene TRBJ1-1; D call uncertain. CDR3 length: 13 amino acids. Trimming took off 5 bases at V and 0 bases at J, with 7 bases between the two ends. Germline lookup yields CDR1 MDHEN and CDR2 SYDVKM.

This clonotype was counted ten times or more. The chain employs TRBV25-1 and TRBJ2-7; D gene unclear. Trimming took 3 bases from V and 0 from J, leaving 12 bases between them. CDR1 and CDR2 (germline): MGHDK, SYGVNS. This CDR3 comprises 15 residues. CDR3 residues: CASSDRRHGSYEQYF. Here the CDR3 DNA reads TGTGCCAGCAGTGATAGGCGGCACGGCTCCTACGAGCAGTACTTC.

This clonotype was observed at least ten times. The chain recombines TRBV2 with TRBJ1-2; D is undetermined. CDR3 size: 12 residues. Germline V CDR1 and CDR2: SNHLY, FYNNEI. Trimming took off 6 bases at V and 8 bases at J, with 13 bases between the two ends. The CDR3 reads CASRLNHGGYTF. The CDR3 region has the DNA TGTGCCAGCAGATTGAACCACGGAGGCTACACCTTC.

This clonotype appeared many times. V is TRBV20-1 and J is TRBJ1-1; TRBD1 is a possible D gene (5 bases). CDR1 is DFQATT and CDR2 is SNEGSKA in the germline V gene (reference sequence). The CDR3 is made up of 11 amino acids. V was shortened by 5 bases and J by 6 bases, with 10 bases between the two germline ends. In DNA form, the CDR3 reads TGCAGTGCTGTACGCAGGGCTGAAGCTTTCTTT. This codes for CSAVRRAEAFF.

This clonotype was seen repeatedly, ten times or more. The chain carries TRBV5-1 and TRBJ2-3; TRBD2 agrees at 7 bases. This CDR3 is built from 14 residues. Germline V gene data show CDR1 as SGHRS and CDR2 as YFSETQ. The ends lost 7 bases at V and 1 base at J; junction bases unmatched: 6. The CDR3 DNA sequence: TGCGCCAGCTCGCGGGGGACTCGCACAGATACGCAGTATTTT. Protein sequence: CASSRGTRTDTQYF.

J is TRBJ2-7 and V is TRBV4-2; D is possibly TRBD1 (5 bases). Germline CDR1 and CDR2: LGHNA and YNFKEQ. V lost 1 base to trimming and J lost 3 bases, with 13 bases between them. The CDR3 has 15 amino acids. CDR3 sequence reads: CASSQVSLGLYEQYF. The CDR3 DNA reads TGTGCCAGCAGCCAAGTTTCCTTGGGGCTCTACGAGCAGTACTTC.

This clonotype was counted at least ten times. J is TRBJ2-5 and V is TRBV10-3; 7 bases fit TRBD2. Germline loops: CDR1 ENHRY, CDR2 SYGVKD. V lost 2 bases to trimming and J lost 1 base; unmatched junction nucleotides: 10. This CDR3 has 17 amino acids. CDR3 nucleotides: TGTGCCATCAGTGAGGGGCGCGGGGGTGCCCCCCAAGAGACCCAGTACTTC. Translation: CAISEGRGGAPQETQYF.

In this sample, this clonotype turned up many times. The CDR3 here is CASRLGDTEAFF. In nucleotides, the CDR3 is TGTGCCAGCAGGTTAGGGGACACTGAAGCTTTCTTT. The genes are TRBV28 and TRBJ1-1; maybe TRBD1 (5 bases). In germline, CDR1 is MDHEN, CDR2 SYDVKM. V was clipped by 6 bases and J by 3 bases, with 8 bases between them. This CDR3 is 12 amino acids long.